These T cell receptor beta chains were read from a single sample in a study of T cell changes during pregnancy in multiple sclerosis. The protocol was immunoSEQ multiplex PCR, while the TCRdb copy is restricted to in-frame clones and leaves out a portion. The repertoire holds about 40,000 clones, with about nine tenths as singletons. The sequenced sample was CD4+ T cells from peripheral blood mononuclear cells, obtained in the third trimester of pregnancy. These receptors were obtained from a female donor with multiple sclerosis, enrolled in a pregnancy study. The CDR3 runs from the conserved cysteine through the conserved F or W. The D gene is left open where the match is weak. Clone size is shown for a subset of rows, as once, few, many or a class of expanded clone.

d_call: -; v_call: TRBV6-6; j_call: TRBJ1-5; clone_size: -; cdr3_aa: CASSYTGLKPQHF; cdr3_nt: TGTGCCAGCAGTTACACAGGCCTCAAACCCCAGCATTTT
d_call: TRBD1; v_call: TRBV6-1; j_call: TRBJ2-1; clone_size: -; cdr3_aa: CASSEAVTGAKNEQFF; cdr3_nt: TGTGCCAGCAGTGAAGCGGTGACAGGGGCTAAGAATGAGCAGTTCTTC
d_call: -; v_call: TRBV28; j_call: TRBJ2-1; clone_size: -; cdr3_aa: CASSPPGSSYNEQFF; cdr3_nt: TGTGCCAGCAGTCCTCCGGGGAGCTCCTACAATGAGCAGTTCTTC
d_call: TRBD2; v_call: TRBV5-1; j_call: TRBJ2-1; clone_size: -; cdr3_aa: CASSQAPGLAGVGGQGEQFF; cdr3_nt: TGCGCCAGCAGCCAAGCCCCGGGACTAGCGGGAGTAGGAGGACAGGGGGAGCAGTTCTTC
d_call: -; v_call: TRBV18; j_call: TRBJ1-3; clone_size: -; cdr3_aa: CASQDSAGNTIYF; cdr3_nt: TGTGCCAGCCAGGACAGTGCTGGAAACACCATATATTTT
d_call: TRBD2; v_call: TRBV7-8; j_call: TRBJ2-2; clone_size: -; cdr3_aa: CASSFYSSSGRTGELFF; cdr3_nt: TGTGCCAGCAGCTTTTATAGTTCTAGCGGGAGGACCGGGGAGCTGTTTTTT
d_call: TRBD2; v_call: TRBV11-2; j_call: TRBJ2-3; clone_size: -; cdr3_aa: CASSLAGGPDTQYF; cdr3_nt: TGTGCCAGCAGCTTAGCGGGAGGACCAGATACGCAGTATTTT
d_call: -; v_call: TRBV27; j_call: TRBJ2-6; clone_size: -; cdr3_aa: CASSSGQFSGANVLTF; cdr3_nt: TGTGCCAGCAGTTCGGGACAATTCTCTGGGGCCAACGTCCTGACTTTC
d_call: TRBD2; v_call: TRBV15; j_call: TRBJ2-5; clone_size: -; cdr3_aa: CATSRDGTSGQETQYF; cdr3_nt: TGTGCCACCAGCAGAGATGGGACTAGTGGGCAAGAGACCCAGTACTTC
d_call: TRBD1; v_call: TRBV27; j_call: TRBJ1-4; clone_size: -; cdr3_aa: CASSLSGTGREKLFF; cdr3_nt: TGTGCCAGCAGTTTATCCGGGACAGGACGTGAAAAACTGTTTTTT
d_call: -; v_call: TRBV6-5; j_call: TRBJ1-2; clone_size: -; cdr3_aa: CASSNRGKGYTF; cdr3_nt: TGTGCCAGCAGCAATAGGGGGAAGGGCTACACCTTC
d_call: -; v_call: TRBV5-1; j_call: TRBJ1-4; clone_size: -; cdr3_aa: CASSLTGSTNEKLFF; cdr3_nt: TGCGCCAGCAGCTTAACAGGATCAACTAATGAAAAACTGTTTTTT
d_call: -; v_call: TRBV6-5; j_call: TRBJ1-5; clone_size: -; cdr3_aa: CASSDNRKNQPQHF; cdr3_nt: TGTGCCAGCAGTGATAACAGGAAGAATCAGCCCCAGCATTTT
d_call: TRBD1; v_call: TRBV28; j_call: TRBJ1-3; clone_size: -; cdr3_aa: CASSRQGKLSGNTIYF; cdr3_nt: TGTGCCAGCAGTCGACAGGGCAAGTTGTCTGGAAACACCATATATTTT
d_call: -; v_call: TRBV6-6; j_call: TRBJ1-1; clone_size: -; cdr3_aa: CASSYLYGGTEAFF; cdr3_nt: TGTGCCAGCAGTTACTTATACGGGGGCACTGAAGCTTTCTTT
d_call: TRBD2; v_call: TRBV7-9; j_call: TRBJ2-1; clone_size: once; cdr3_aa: CASSLDPKREIRDEQFF; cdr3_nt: TGTGCCAGCAGCTTAGATCCGAAGCGGGAGATTAGGGATGAGCAGTTCTTC
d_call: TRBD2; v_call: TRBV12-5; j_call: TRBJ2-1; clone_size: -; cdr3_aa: CASGQGTSGRVEQFF; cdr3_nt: TGTGCTAGTGGTCAGGGGACTAGCGGGAGAGTTGAGCAGTTCTTC
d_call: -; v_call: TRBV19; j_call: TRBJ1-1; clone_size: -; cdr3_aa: CASSILDTEAFF; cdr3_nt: TGTGCCAGTAGTATCCTTGACACTGAAGCTTTCTTT
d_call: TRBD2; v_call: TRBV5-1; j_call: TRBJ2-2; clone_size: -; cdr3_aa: CASSRSGGQGTGELFF; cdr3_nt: TGCGCCAGCAGTCGCTCGGGGGGGCAAGGCACCGGGGAGCTGTTTTTT
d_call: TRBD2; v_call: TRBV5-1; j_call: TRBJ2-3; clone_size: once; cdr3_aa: CASSFWRLAGEKTDTQYF; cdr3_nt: TGCGCCAGCAGCTTTTGGCGACTAGCGGGAGAGAAAACAGATACGCAGTATTTT
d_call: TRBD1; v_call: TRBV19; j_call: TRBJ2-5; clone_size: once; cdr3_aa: CASSAGQGLETQYF; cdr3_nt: TGTGCCAGTAGTGCGGGACAGGGGCTAGAGACCCAGTACTTC
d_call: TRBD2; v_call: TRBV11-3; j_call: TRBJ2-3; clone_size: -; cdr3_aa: CASSLGRERDTQYF; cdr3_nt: TGTGCCAGCAGCTTGGGGCGGGAGCGCGATACGCAGTATTTT
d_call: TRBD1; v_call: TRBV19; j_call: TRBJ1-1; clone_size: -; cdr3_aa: CASSIGQGGTEAFF; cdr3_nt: TGTGCCAGTAGTATAGGACAGGGGGGCACTGAAGCTTTCTTT
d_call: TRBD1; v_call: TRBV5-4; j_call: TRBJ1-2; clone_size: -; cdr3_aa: CATRKVGQDSYGYTF; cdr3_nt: TGTGCCACACGGAAGGTAGGACAGGACTCTTATGGCTACACCTTC
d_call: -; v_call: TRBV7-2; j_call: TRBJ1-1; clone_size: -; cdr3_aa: CASRRSGYTEAFF; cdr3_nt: TGTGCCAGCAGACGTTCGGGGTACACTGAAGCTTTCTTT
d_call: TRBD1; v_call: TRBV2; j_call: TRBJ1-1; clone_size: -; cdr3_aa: CASIRGTGNPEAFF; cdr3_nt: TGTGCCAGCATTCGTGGGACAGGGAACCCTGAAGCTTTCTTT
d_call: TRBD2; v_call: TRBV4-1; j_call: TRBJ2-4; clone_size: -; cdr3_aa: CASTPGGAKNIQYF; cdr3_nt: TGCGCCAGCACCCCGGGGGGGGCCAAAAACATTCAGTACTTC
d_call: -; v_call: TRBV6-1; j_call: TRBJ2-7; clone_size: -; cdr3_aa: CASRNIHEQYF; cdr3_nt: TGTGCCAGCAGAAACATACACGAGCAGTACTTC
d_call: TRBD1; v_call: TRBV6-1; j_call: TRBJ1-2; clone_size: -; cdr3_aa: CASSARQGGYGYTF; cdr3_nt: TGTGCCAGCAGCGCCCGACAGGGTGGCTATGGCTACACCTTC
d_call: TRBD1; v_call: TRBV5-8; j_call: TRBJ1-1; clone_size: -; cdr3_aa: CASSLGQGADTEAFF; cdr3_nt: TGTGCCAGCAGCTTGGGTCAGGGGGCGGACACTGAAGCTTTCTTT
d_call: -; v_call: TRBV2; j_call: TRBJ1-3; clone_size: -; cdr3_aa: CASNGIGQSSGNTIYF; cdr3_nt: TGTGCCAGCAATGGAATAGGACAGAGCTCTGGAAACACCATATATTTT
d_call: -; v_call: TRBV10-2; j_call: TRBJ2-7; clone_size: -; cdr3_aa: CASSVGQTYEQYF; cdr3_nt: TGCGCCAGCAGTGTAGGACAGACTTACGAGCAGTACTTC
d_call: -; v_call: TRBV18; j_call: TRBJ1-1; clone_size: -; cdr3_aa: CASSPPGKGMNTEAFF; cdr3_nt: TGTGCCAGCTCACCCCCGGGCAAGGGGATGAACACTGAAGCTTTCTTT
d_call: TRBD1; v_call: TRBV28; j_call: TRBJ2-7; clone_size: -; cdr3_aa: CASSTTRDRGLVRYEQYF; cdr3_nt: TGTGCCAGCAGCACAACCCGGGACAGGGGACTGGTCCGCTACGAGCAGTACTTC
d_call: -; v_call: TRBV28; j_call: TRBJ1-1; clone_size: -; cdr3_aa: CASPPSTQGNTEAFF; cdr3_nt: TGTGCCAGCCCTCCATCCACACAGGGGAACACTGAAGCTTTCTTT
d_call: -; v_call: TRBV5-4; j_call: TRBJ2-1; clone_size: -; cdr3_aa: CASSFGVNEQFF; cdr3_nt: TGTGCCAGCAGCTTCGGGGTAAATGAGCAGTTCTTC
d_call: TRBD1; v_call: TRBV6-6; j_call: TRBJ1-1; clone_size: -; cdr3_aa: CASNFGDRGNTEAFF; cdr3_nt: TGTGCCAGCAACTTTGGGGACAGGGGGAACACTGAAGCTTTCTTT
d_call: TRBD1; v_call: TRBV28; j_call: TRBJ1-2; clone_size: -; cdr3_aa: CASRGTGSSGYTF; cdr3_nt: TGTGCCAGCAGGGGGACAGGGAGTTCAGGCTACACCTTC
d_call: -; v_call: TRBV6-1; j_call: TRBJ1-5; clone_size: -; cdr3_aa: CASRSQSYSNQPQHF; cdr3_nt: TGTGCCAGCAGGTCACAGAGTTATAGCAATCAGCCCCAGCATTTT
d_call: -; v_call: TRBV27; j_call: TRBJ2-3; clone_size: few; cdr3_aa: CASSGGDQTGTDTQYF; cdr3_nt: TGTGCCAGCAGTGGAGGAGATCAAACCGGCACAGATACGCAGTATTTT
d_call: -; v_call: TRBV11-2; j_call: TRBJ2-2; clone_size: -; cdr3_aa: CASSLDPTVGGELFF; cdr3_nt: TGTGCCAGCAGCTTAGATCCCACAGTGGGCGGGGAGCTGTTTTTT
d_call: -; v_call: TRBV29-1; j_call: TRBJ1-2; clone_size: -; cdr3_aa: CSVPDGTGDFPF; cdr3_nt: TGCAGCGTACCGGATGGAACAGGCGACTTTCCTTTC
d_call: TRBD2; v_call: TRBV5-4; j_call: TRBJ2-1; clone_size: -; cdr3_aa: CASSLGRGGSYNEQFF; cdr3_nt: TGTGCCAGCAGCTTGGGTCGGGGGGGCTCCTACAATGAGCAGTTCTTC
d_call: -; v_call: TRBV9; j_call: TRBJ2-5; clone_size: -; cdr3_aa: CASSVDLKGETQYF; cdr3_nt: TGTGCCAGCAGCGTAGACCTTAAGGGGGAGACCCAGTACTTC
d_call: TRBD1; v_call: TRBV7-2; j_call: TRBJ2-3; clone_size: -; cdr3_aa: CASSYPGGQGATDTQYF; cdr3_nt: TGTGCCAGCAGCTATCCGGGCGGACAGGGGGCCACAGATACGCAGTATTTT
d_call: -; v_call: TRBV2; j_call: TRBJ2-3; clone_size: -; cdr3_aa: CASRTGTYKLTDTQYF; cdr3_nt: TGTGCCAGCAGAACCGGGACTTATAAGCTCACAGATACGCAGTATTTT
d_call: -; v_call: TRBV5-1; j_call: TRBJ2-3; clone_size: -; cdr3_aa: CASSLAWGQAVGTDTQYF; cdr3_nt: TGCGCCAGCAGCTTGGCATGGGGCCAGGCTGTTGGAACAGATACGCAGTATTTT
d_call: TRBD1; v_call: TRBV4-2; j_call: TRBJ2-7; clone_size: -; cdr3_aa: CASSPGRPGGTYEQYF; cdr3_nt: TGTGCCAGCAGCCCAGGGCGACCAGGGGGAACCTACGAGCAGTACTTC
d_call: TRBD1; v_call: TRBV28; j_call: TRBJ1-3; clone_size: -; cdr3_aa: CASRPSQGARSGNTIYF; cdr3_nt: TGTGCCAGCAGGCCCTCCCAGGGGGCTCGGTCTGGAAACACCATATATTTT
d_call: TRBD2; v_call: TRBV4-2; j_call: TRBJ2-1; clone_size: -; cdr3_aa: CASSQPGTSGRAEQFF; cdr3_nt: TGTGCCAGCAGCCAACCCGGGACTAGCGGGAGAGCTGAGCAGTTCTTC
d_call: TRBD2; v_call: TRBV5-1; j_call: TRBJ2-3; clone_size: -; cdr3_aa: CASSLSGEAQYF; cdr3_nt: TGCGCCAGCAGCTTGAGCGGGGAAGCGCAGTATTTT
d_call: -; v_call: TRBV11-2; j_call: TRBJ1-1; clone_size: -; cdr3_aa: CASSPYRNRENTEAFF; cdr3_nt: TGTGCCAGCAGCCCTTATCGTAATCGGGAGAACACTGAAGCTTTCTTT
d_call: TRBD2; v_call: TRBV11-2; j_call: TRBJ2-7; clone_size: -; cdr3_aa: CASSLGLAGGLGEQYF; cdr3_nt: TGTGCCAGCAGCCTGGGACTAGCGGGAGGACTTGGGGAGCAGTACTTC